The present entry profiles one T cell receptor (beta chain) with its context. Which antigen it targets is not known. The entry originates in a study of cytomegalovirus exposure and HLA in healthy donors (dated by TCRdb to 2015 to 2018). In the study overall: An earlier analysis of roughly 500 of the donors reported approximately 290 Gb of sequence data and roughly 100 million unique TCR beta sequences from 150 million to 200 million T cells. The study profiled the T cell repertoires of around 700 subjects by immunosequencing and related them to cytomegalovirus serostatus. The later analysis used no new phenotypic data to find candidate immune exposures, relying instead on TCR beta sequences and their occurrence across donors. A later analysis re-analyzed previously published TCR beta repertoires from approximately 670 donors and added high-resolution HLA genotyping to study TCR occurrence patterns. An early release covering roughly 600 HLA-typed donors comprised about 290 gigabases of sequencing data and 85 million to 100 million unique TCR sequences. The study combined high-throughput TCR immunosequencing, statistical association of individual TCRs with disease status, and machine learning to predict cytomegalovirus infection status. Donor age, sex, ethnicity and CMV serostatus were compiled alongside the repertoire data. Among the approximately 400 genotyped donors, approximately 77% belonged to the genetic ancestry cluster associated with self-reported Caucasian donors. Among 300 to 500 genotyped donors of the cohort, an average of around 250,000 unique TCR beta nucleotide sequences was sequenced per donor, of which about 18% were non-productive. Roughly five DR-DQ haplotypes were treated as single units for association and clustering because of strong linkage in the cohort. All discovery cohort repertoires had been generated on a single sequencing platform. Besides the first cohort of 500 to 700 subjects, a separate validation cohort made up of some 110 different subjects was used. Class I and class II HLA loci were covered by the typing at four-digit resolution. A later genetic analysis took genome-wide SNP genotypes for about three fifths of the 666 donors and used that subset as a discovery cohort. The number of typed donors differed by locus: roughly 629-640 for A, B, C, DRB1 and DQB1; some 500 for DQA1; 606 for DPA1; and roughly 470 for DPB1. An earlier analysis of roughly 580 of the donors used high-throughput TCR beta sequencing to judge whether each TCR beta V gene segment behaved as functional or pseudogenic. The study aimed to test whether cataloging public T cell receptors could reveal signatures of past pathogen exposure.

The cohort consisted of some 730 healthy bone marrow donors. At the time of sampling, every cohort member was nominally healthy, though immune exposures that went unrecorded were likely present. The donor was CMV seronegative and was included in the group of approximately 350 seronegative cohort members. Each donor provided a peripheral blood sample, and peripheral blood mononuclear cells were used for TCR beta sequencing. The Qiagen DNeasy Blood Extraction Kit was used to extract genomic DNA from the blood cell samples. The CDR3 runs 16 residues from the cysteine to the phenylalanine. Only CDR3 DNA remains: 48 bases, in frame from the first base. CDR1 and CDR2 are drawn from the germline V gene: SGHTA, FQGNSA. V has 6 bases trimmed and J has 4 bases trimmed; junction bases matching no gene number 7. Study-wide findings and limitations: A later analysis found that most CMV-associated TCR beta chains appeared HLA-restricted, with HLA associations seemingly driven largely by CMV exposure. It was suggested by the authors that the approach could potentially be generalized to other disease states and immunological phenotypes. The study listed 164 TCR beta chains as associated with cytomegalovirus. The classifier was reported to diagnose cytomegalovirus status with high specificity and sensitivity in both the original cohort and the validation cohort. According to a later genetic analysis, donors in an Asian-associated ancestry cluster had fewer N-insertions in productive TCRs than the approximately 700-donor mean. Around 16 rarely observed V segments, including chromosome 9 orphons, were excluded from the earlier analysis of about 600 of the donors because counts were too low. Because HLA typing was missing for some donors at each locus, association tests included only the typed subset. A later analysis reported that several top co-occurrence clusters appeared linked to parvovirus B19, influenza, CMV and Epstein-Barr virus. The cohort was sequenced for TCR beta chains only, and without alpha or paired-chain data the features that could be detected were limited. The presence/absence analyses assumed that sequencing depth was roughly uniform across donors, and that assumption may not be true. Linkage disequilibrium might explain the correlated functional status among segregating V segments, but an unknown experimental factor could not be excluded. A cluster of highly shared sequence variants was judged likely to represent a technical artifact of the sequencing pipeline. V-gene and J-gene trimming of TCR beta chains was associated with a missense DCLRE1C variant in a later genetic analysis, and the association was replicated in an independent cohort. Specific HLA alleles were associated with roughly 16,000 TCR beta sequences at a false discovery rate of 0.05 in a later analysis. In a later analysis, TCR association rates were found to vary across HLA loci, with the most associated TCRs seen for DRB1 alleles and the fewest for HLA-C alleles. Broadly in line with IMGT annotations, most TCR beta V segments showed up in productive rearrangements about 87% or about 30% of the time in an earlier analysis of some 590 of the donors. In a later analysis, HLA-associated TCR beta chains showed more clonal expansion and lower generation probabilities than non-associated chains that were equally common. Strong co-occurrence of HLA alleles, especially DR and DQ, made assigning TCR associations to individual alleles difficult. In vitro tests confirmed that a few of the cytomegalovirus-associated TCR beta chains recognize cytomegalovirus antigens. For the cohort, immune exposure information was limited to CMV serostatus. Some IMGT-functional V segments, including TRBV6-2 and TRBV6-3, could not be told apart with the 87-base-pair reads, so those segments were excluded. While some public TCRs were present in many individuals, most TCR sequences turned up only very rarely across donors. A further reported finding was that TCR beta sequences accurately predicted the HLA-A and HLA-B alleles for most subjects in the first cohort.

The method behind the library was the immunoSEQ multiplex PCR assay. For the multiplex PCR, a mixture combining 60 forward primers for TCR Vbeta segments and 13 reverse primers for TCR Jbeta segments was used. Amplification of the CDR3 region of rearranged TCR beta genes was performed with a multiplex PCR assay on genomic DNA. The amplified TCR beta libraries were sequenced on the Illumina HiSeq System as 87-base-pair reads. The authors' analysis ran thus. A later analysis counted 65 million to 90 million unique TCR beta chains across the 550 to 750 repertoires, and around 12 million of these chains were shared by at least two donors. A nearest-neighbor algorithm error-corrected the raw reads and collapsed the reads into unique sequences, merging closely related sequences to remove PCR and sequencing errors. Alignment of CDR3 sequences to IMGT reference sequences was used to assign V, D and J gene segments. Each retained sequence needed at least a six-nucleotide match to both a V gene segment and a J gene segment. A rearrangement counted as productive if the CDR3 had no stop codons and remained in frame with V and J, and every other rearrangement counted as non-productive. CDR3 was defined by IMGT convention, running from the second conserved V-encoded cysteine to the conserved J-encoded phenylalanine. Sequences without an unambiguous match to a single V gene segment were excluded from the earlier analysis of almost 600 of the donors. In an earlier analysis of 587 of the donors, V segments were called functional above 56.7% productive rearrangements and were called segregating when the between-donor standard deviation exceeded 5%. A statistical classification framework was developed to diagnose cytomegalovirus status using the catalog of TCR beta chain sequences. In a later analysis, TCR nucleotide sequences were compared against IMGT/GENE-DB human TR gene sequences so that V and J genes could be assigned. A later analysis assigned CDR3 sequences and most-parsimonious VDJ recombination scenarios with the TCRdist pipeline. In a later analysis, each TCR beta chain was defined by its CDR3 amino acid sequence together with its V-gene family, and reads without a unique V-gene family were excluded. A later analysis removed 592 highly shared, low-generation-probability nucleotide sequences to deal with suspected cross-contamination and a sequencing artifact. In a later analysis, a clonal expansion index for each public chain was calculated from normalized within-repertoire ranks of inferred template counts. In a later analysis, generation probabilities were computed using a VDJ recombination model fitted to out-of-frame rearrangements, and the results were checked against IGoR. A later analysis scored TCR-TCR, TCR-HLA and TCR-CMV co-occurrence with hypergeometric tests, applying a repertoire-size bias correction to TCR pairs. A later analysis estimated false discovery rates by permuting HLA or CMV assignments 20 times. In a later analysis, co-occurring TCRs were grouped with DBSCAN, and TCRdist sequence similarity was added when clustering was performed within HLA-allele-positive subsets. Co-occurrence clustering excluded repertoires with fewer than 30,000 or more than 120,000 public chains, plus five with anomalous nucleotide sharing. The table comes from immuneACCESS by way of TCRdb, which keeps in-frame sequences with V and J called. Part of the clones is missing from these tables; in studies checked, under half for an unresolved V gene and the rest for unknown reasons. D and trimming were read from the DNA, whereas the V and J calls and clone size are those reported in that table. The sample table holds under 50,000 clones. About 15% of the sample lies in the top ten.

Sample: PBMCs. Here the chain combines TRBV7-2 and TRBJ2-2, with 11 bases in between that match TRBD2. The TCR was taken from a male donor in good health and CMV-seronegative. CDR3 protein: CASRPPSGGRTGELFF. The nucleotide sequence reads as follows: TGTGCCAGCAGACCCCCTAGCGGGGGGCGCACCGGGGAGCTGTTTTTT.